The rows below give T cell receptor beta chains drawn from one sample of a study of human T cells and chemical hapten exposure. TCRdb re-derived calls from the RACE reads in MiXCR, one entry per CDR3 protein. Here the sample spans about 380,000 distinct CDR3 sequences, around 6% being singletons. This sample comprised whole blood, obtained in connection with sensitization to the hapten diphenylcyclopropenone (DPC). Source of these receptors: a young woman with alopecia areata. Some clones in this sample may be carry-over from other donors' samples. Both conserved end residues are part of each CDR3. The D gene is left open where the match is weak. The size of a clone is reported for some rows only, either as once, few or many, or as a class for expanded clones.

clone_size: many; j_call: TRBJ2-1; v_call: TRBV7-2; d_call: TRBD2; cdr3_aa: CASRPPGLGRREQFF; cdr3_nt: TGTGCCAGCAGGCCCCCGGGACTAGGGCGGCGTGAGCAGTTCTTC
clone_size: -; j_call: TRBJ2-1; v_call: TRBV2; d_call: TRBD1; cdr3_aa: CASSMDRDKFF; cdr3_nt: TGTGCCAGCAGTATGGACAGGGACAAGTTCTTC
clone_size: many; j_call: TRBJ2-3; v_call: TRBV5-4; d_call: TRBD2; cdr3_aa: CASTRGGLAGGTRDTQYF; cdr3_nt: TGTGCCAGCACCAGAGGTGGACTAGCGGGGGGGACCCGAGATACGCAGTATTTT
clone_size: many; j_call: TRBJ2-4; v_call: TRBV6-5; d_call: -; cdr3_aa: CASSYSNALAKNIQYF; cdr3_nt: TGTGCCAGCAGTTACTCGAATGCTCTAGCCAAAAACATTCAGTACTTC
clone_size: few; j_call: TRBJ2-1; v_call: TRBV6-5; d_call: TRBD2; cdr3_aa: CASSFTGTSSYNEQFF; cdr3_nt: TGTGCCAGCAGTTTCACCGGGACTAGCAGTTACAATGAGCAGTTCTTC
clone_size: -; j_call: TRBJ2-1; v_call: TRBV7-2; d_call: TRBD2; cdr3_aa: CASSLWGGTYNEQFF; cdr3_nt: TGTGCCAGCAGCTTATGGGGGGGGACCTACAATGAGCAGTTCTTC
clone_size: once; j_call: TRBJ1-5; v_call: TRBV20-1; d_call: -; cdr3_aa: CSAIPRGKGDQPQLF; cdr3_nt: TGCAGTGCTATTCCTCGGGGAAAGGGGGATCAGCCCCAGCTTTTT
clone_size: -; j_call: TRBJ2-2; v_call: TRBV18; d_call: TRBD1; cdr3_aa: CASSLDRPNTGELFF; cdr3_nt: TGTGCCAGCTCCCTGGACAGGCCGAACACCGGGGAGCTGTTTTTT
clone_size: many; j_call: TRBJ1-1; v_call: TRBV5-6; d_call: TRBD1; cdr3_aa: CASSLYGTELNTEAFF; cdr3_nt: TGTGCCAGCAGCTTGTATGGGACAGAGTTGAACACTGAAGCTTTCTTT
clone_size: many; j_call: TRBJ2-1; v_call: TRBV18; d_call: TRBD2; cdr3_aa: CASSPLRGGAVNEQFF; cdr3_nt: TGTGCCAGCTCACCGCTCCGGGGGGGAGCGGTGAATGAGCAGTTCTTC
clone_size: many; j_call: TRBJ2-1; v_call: TRBV29-1; d_call: TRBD2; cdr3_aa: CSTLANEQFF; cdr3_nt: TGCAGCACACTAGCGAATGAGCAGTTCTTC
clone_size: -; j_call: TRBJ2-7; v_call: TRBV3-1; d_call: TRBD2; cdr3_aa: CASRGTGTSGYEQYF; cdr3_nt: TGTGCCAGCAGGGGCACCGGGACTAGCGGCTACGAGCAGTACTTC
clone_size: few; j_call: TRBJ2-7; v_call: TRBV2; d_call: -; cdr3_aa: CASSPPSFGGLGEQYF; cdr3_nt: TGTGCCAGCAGTCCCCCGTCTTTTGGGGGGCTGGGCGAGCAGTACTTC
clone_size: few; j_call: TRBJ1-1; v_call: TRBV12-3/TRBV12-4; d_call: TRBD1; cdr3_aa: CASRKTGVMTEAFF; cdr3_nt: TGTGCCAGCAGAAAGACAGGGGTTATGACTGAAGCTTTCTTT